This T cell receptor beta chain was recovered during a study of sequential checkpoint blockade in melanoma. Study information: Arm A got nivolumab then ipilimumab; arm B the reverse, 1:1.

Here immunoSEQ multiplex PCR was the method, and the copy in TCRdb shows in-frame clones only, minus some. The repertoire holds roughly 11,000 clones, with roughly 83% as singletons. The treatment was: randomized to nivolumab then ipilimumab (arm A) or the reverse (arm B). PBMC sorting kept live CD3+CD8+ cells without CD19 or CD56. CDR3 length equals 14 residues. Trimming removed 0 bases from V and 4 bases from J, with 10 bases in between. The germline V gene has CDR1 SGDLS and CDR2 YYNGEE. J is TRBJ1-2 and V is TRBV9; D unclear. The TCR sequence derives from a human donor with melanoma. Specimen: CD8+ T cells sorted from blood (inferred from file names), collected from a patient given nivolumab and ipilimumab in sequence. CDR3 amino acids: CASSVAGSGYGYTF. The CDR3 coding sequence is TGTGCCAGCAGCGTAGCTGGAAGCGGCTATGGCTACACCTTC.